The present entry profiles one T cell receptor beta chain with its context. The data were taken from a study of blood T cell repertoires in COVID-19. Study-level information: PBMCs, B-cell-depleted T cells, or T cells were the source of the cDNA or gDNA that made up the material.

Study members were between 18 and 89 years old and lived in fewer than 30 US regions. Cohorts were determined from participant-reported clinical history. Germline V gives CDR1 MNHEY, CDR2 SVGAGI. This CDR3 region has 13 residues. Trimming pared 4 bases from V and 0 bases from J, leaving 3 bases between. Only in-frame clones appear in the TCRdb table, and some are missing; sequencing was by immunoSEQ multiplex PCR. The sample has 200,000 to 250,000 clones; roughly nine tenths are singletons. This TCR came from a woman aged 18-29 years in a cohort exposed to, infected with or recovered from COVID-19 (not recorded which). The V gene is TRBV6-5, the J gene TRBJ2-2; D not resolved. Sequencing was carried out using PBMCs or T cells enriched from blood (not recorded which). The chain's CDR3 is CASSSANTGELFF. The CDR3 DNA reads TGTGCCAGCAGTTCCGCGAACACCGGGGAGCTGTTTTTT.